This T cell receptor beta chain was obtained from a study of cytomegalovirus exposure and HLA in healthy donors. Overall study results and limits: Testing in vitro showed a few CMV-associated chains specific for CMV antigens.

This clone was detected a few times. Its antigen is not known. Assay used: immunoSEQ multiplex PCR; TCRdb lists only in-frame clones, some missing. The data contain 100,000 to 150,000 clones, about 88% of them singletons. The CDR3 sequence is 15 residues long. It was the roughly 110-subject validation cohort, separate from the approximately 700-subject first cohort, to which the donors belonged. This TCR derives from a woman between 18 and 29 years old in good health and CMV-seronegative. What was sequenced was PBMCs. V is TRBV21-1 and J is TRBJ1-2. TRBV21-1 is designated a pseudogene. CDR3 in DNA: TGTGCCAGCAGCCAATGGGAGGGGGTGGACTATGGCTACACCTTC. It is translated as CASSQWEGVDYGYTF.